This T cell receptor beta chain was documented in a study of blood T cell repertoires in COVID-19. For the study at large: From T cells, B-cell-depleted T cells, or PBMCs came the material, which was cDNA or gDNA.

The participants were between roughly 18 and 89 years old and came from fewer than 25 US areas. Cohorts were assigned according to the clinical history that participants reported. Original methodology: It was from reference gene primer amplification that nucleated cell counts were estimated. TCRdb's table, derived via immunoSEQ multiplex PCR, lists solely in-frame clones and lacks some. That table supplies the V and J calls and clone size; D and trimming were determined from the DNA. The sample holds 200,000 to 250,000 clones, approximately 85% seen once. In its sample, this clone was seen once. The V gene lost 2 bases and the J gene lost 3 bases, with 11 bases spanning the gap. The CDR3 sequence is 15 residues long. Germline lookup yields CDR1 SGHVS and CDR2 FQNEAQ.

The source material was PBMCs or T cells enriched from blood (not recorded which). The clonotype was recovered from a woman aged 50 to 60 with acute COVID-19. This sequence joins TRBV7-8 and TRBJ1-5; D not certain. The CDR3 DNA reads TGTGCCAGCAGCTTAAATCCGGGTAACAATCAGCCCCAGCATTTT. Protein product: CASSLNPGNNQPQHF.